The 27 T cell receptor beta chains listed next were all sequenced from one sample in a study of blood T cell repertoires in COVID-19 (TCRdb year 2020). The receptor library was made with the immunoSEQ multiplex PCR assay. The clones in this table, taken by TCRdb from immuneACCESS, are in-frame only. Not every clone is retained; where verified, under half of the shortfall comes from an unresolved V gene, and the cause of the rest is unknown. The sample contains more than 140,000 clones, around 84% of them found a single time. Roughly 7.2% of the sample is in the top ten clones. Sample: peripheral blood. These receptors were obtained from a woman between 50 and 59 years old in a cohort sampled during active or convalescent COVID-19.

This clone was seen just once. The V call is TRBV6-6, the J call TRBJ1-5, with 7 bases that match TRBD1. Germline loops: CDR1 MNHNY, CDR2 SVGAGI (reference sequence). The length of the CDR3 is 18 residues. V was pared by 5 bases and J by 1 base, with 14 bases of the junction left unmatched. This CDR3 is CASSPSGRGSSSNQPQHF. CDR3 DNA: TGTGCCAGCAGTCCCTCGGGCAGGGGGTCCTCCAGCAATCAGCCCCAGCATTTT.

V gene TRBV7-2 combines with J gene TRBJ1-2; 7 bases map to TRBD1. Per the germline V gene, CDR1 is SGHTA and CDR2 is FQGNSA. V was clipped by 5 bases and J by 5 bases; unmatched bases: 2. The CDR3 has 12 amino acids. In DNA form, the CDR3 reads TGTGCCAGCAGCCTGGGACAGTATGGCTACACCTTC. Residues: CASSLGQYGYTF.

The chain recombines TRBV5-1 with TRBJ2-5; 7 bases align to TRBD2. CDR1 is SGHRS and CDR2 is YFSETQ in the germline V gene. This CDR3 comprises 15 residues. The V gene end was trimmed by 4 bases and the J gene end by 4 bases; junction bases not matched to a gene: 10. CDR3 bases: TGCGCCAGCAGCCTAGCGGCCGCCCCGGGAGAGACCCAGTACTTC. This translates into CASSLAAAPGETQYF.

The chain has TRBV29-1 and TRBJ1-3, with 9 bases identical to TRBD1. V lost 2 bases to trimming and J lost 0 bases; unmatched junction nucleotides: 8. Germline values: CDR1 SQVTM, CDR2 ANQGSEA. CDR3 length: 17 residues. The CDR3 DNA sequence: TGCAGCGTTGAATCGGTCGGACAGGGGTCCTCTGGAAACACCATATATTTT. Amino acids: CSVESVGQGSSGNTIYF.

CDR3 protein: CATQLAGGYEQYF. The CDR3 nucleotides read TGTGCCACTCAGCTAGCGGGGGGCTACGAGCAGTACTTC. This chain connects TRBV10-3 to TRBJ2-7; 11 nucleotides line up with TRBD2. V trimming: 10 bases; J trimming: 3 bases; junction bases outside the gene matches: 5. CDR1 and CDR2 from the germline V gene are ENHRY and SYGVKD. CDR3 length: 13 residues.

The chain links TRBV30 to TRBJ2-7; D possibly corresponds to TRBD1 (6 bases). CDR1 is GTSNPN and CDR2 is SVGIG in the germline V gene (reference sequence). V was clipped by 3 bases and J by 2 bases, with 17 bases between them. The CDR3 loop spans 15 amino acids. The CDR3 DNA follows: TGTGCCTGGAGGGCTTCGAGGGGGAAAACCTACGAGCAGTACTTC. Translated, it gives CAWRASRGKTYEQYF. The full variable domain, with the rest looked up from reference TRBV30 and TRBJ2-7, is SQTIHQWPATLVQPVGSPLSLECTVEGTSNPNLYWYRQAAGRGLQLLFYSVGIGQISSEVPQNLSASRPQDRQFILSSKKLLLSDSGFYLCAWRASRGKTYEQYFGPGTRLTVT.

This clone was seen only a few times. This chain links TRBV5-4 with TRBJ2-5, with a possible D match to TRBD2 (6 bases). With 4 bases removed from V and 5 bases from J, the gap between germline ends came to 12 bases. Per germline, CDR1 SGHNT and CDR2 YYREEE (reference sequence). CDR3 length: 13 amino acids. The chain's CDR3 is CASSPPGVETQYF. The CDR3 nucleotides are TGTGCCAGCAGCCCCCCGGGAGTCGAGACCCAGTACTTC.

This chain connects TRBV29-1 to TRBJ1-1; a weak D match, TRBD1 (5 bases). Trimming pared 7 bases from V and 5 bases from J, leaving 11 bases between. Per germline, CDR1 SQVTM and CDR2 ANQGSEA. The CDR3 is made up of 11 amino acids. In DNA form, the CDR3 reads TGCAGCGCCACTGGGGGGACTGAAGCTTTCTTT. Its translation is CSATGGTEAFF.

CDR3 bases: TGTGCCTGGAGTGTAGCTTCGGGACACAGGAACACTGAAGCTTTCTTT. Residues: CAWSVASGHRNTEAFF. This chain connects TRBV30 to TRBJ1-1, with a weak D call TRBD1 (6 bases). Between the trimmed V and J ends, which lost 0 bases and 1 base, there was a span of 15 bases. The CDR3 totals 16 residues. In germline, CDR1 is GTSNPN, CDR2 SVGIG (reference sequence).

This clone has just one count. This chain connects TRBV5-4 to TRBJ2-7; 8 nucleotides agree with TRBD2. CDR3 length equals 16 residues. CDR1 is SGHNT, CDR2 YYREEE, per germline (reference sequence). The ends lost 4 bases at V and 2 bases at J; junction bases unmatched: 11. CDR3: CASSLGGGSPPYEQYF. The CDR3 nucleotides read TGTGCCAGCAGCCTGGGCGGGGGGTCTCCCCCCTACGAGCAGTACTTC. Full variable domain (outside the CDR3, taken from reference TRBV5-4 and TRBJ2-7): ETGVTQSPTHLIKTRGQQVTLRCSSQSGHNTVSWYQQALGQGPQFIFQYYREEENGRGNFPPRFSGLQFPNYSSELNVNALELDDSALYLCASSLGGGSPPYEQYFGPGTRLTVT.

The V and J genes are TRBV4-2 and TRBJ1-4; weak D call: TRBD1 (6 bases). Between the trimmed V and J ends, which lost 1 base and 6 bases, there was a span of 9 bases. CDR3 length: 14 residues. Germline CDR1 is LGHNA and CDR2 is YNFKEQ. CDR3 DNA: TGTGCCAGCAGCCAAGTTTCAGGGGATGAAAAACTGTTTTTT. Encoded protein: CASSQVSGDEKLFF.

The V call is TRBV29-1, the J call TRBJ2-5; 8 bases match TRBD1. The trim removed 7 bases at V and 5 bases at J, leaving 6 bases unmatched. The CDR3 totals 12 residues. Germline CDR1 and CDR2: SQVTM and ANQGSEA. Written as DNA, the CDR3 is TGCAGCGATGCAGGGGGCGCGGAGACCCAGTACTTC. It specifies CSDAGGAETQYF.

The DNA for the CDR3 is TGCAGTGCTAGTCCCAGTAGCGGGGGGAAGTCCTACAATGAGCAGTTCTTC. It is translated as CSASPSSGGKSYNEQFF. The chain links TRBV20-1 to TRBJ2-1; 10 positions agree with TRBD2. Germline assignment: CDR1 DFQATT and CDR2 SNEGSKA (reference sequence). J lost 1 base, V lost 3 bases, and 9 bases had no gene match. CDR3 length equals 17 residues.

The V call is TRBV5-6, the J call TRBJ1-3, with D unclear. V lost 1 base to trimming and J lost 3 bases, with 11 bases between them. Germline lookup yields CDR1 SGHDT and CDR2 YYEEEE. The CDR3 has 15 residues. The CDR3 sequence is CASSLFLISGNTIYF. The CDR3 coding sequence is TGTGCCAGCAGCTTGTTCCTTATCAGTGGAAACACCATATATTTT.

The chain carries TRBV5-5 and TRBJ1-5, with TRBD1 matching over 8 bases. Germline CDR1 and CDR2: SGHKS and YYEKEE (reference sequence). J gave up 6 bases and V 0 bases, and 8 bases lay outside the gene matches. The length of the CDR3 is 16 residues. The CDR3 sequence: CASSLDGQGAVQPQHF. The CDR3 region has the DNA TGTGCCAGCAGCTTGGACGGGCAGGGGGCTGTTCAGCCCCAGCATTTT.

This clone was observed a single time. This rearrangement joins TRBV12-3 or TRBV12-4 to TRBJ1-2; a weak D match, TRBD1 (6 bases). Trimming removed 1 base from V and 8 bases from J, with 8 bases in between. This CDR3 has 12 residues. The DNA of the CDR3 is TGTGCCAGCAGTTTAGGAGGACAGGGCTACACCTTC. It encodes CASSLGGQGYTF.

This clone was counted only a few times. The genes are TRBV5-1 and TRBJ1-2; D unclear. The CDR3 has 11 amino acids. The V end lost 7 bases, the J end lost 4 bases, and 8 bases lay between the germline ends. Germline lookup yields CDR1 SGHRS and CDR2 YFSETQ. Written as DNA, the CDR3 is TGCGCCAGCCACGAGGGCTATGGCTACACCTTC. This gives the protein CASHEGYGYTF.

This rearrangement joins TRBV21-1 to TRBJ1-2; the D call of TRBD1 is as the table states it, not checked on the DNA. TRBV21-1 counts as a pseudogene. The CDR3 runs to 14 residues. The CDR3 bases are TGTGCCAGCAGCTACTCCGGGACAGACTATGGCTACACCTTC. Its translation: CASSYSGTDYGYTF.

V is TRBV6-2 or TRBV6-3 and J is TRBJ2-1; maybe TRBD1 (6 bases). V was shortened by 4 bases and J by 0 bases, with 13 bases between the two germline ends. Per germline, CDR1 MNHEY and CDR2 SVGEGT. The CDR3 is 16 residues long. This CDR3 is CASSSFEQGSYNEQFF. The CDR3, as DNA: TGTGCCAGCAGTTCCTTCGAACAGGGCTCCTACAATGAGCAGTTCTTC.

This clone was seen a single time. The CDR3 nucleotides read TGTGCCAGCAGCGGCACAGGGGTGGATCAGCCCCAGCATTTT. Translation: CASSGTGVDQPQHF. V gene TRBV2 combines with J gene TRBJ1-5; 7 nucleotides align to TRBD1. V lost 6 bases, J lost 5 bases, and 7 bases stayed unmatched. Germline V gene data show CDR1 as SNHLY and CDR2 as FYNNEI. The CDR3 consists of 14 residues.

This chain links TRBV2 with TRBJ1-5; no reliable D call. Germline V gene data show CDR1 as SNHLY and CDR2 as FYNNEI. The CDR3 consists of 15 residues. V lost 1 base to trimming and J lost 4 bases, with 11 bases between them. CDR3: CASSEGRGWNQPQHF. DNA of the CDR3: TGTGCCAGCAGTGAAGGGCGAGGGTGGAATCAGCCCCAGCATTTT.

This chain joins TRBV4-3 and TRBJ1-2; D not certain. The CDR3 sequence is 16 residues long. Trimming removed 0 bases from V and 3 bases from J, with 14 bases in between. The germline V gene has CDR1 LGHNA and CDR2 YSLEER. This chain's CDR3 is CASSQEQVLTHYGYTF. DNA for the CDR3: TGCGCCAGCAGCCAAGAGCAGGTGCTAACGCACTATGGCTACACCTTC.

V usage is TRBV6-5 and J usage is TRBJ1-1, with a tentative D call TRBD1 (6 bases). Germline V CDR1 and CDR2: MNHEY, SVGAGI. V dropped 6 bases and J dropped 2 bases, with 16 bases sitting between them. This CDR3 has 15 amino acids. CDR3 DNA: TGTGCCAGCAGCTCTAGGGGGACACTAAACACTGAAGCTTTCTTT. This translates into CASSSRGTLNTEAFF.

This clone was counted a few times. The CDR3 nucleotides read TGTGCCAGCAGCTCCCACTCGAACACCGGGGAGCTGTTTTTT. Its translation is CASSSHSNTGELFF. V gene TRBV5-8 combines with J gene TRBJ2-2, with unresolved D. Trimming left V 3 bases short and J 0 bases short, with 6 bases between. Germline V gives CDR1 SGHTS, CDR2 YDEGEE. The CDR3 runs to 14 residues. Using reference TRBV5-8 and TRBJ2-2 for the parts outside the CDR3, the full variable domain is EAGVTQSPTHLIKTRGQQATLRCSPISGHTSVYWYQQALGLGLQFLLWYDEGEERNRGNFPPRFSGRQFPNYSSELNVNALELEDSALYLCASSSHSNTGELFFGEGSRLTVL.

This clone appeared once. CDR3 region: CASSPMGGTEAFF. For the CDR3, the DNA is TGTGCCAGCAGTCCCATGGGAGGCACTGAAGCTTTCTTT. J is TRBJ1-1 and V is TRBV12-3 or TRBV12-4, with D unresolved. Trimming took off 5 bases at V and 4 bases at J, with 11 bases between the two ends. CDR3 length: 13 residues.

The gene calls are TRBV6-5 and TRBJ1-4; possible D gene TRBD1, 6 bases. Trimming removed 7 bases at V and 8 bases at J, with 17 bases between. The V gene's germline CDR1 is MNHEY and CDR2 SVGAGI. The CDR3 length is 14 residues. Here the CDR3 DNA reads TGTGCCAGCAATCAGGGGTCGGTGCGGGAAAAACTGTTTTTT. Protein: CASNQGSVREKLFF.

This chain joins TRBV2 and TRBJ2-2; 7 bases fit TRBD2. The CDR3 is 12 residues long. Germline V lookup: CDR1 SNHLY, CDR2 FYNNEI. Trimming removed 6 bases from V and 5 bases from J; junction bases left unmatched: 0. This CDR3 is CASRRETGELFF. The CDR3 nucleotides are TGTGCCAGCAGGCGGGAGACCGGGGAGCTGTTTTTT.